Listed below are T cell receptor beta chains from one sample, sequenced in a study of T and B cells in COVID-19 patients. TCRdb passed the multiplex PCR reads through MiXCR, listing each CDR3 protein once. Altogether several thousand distinct CDR3 sequences are present, 25% to 35% being singletons, with the ten largest covering about 36%. The material sequenced was blood. These receptor sequences come from a human donor with active COVID-19. The donor label of this sample is uncertain. Both conserved end residues are trimmed from each CDR3. Fields, in order: V gene, J gene, clone size, CDR3 protein. Some rows mark clone size as missing; the rest say once, few, many or name a class of expanded clone.

>TRBV24-1|TRBJ2-5|-
ATSDWDTTFQETQY
>TRBV28|TRBJ2-7|once
ASSGGPVLEQY
>TRBV6-2/TRBV6-3|TRBJ2-7|medium-sized
ASAVEDEQY
>TRBV19|TRBJ1-1|medium-sized
ASTGAGGKNTEAF
>TRBV29-1|TRBJ1-3|medium-sized
SVGGTGSGNTIY
>TRBV30|TRBJ1-2|-
AWSVSGYYGYT
>TRBV6-6|TRBJ1-1|-
ASTPGNTEAF
>TRBV13|TRBJ1-2|-
ASSLNAGQGTYGYT
>TRBV6-2/TRBV6-3|TRBJ2-1|few
ASSAGTQYNEQF
>TRBV19|TRBJ2-3|large
ASKSRGSFTDTQY
>TRBV15|TRBJ2-5|medium-sized
ATSPQRGAEQETQY
>TRBV6-5|TRBJ2-7|medium-sized
ASSYSPDYSYEQY
>TRBV6-5|TRBJ1-2|-
ASSYSARTDYGYT
>TRBV18|TRBJ2-7|few
ASSPRQGSASSYEQY
>TRBV19|TRBJ2-1|medium-sized
ASSPTGGRNEQF
>TRBV19|TRBJ1-1|medium-sized
AIRQGINTEAF
>TRBV5-1|TRBJ2-1|few
ASSFSTQNEQF
>TRBV27|TRBJ2-7|medium-sized
ASSPGQGAYEQY
>TRBV19|TRBJ1-1|medium-sized
ASSQQGVNTEAF
>TRBV7-3|TRBJ2-7|-
ASSPDPGTAPYEQY
>TRBV6-2/TRBV6-3|TRBJ2-4|-
ASRGAGAGEENIQY
>TRBV20-1|TRBJ2-7|-
SARDPRTGTYGEQY
>TRBV5-1|TRBJ1-2|few
ASSEDSTYGYT
>TRBV6-5|TRBJ2-1|medium-sized
ASSFRTSGRSYNEQF
>TRBV25-1|TRBJ1-2|-
ASLPRGTVT
>TRBV12-3/TRBV12-4|TRBJ1-2|few
ASSLGGAGGALYYDGYT
>TRBV5-6|TRBJ1-2|-
ASSLGGVDGYT
>TRBV6-5|TRBJ2-1|medium-sized
ASSLDLLDNEQF
>TRBV6-5|TRBJ1-1|few
ASSPDRGDTEAF
>TRBV11-2|TRBJ2-7|-
ASSPKIREEYEQY
>TRBV11-3|TRBJ2-3|-
ASAPGPEGSTDTQY
>TRBV15|TRBJ2-2|medium-sized
ATSRGGQNTGELF
>TRBV29-1|TRBJ2-3|medium-sized
SVRFTGVDTQY
>TRBV5-6|TRBJ1-5|-
ASSSWPAGGNQPQH
>TRBV7-9|TRBJ2-7|once
ASSSYQGSEQY
>TRBV29-1|TRBJ2-1|few
SVRQTSGDYNEQF
>TRBV7-9|TRBJ2-2|few
ASTKDRAGTGELF
>TRBV6-2/TRBV6-3|TRBJ1-1|once
ASSWDFNTEAF
>TRBV18|TRBJ2-7|-
ASSPYTGFNEQY
>TRBV7-2|TRBJ2-3|-
ASSLGGFTDTQY
>TRBV19|TRBJ2-2|medium-sized
ASSITGGGELF
>TRBV27|TRBJ1-2|few
ASSLYKGSGYT
>TRBV19|TRBJ2-7|medium-sized
ASSSGQASYEQY
>TRBV6-5|TRBJ1-4|-
ASSYLRFSTNEKLF
>TRBV27|TRBJ2-5|few
ASSSRLAGEETQY
>TRBV12-3/TRBV12-4|TRBJ1-1|-
ASSKTGQGEAF
>TRBV6-2/TRBV6-3|TRBJ2-1|medium-sized
ASNSQGFPPLDEQF
>TRBV2|TRBJ2-5|-
ASRGPRGKYKSGETQY